The 26 T cell receptor beta chains presented below share a single source sample, sequenced in a study of early T cells in non-severe SARS-CoV-2 infection. TCRdb reprocessed the 5' RACE reads via MiXCR and lists one record per CDR3 protein. The sample holds about 86,000 distinct CDR3 sequences, under 15% seen once. Sequencing input: whole blood. These receptor sequences come from an adult who was a healthcare worker with PCR-confirmed SARS-CoV-2 infection or an uninfected control (not recorded which).

The chain is built from TRBV15 and TRBJ2-5; 7 bases map to TRBD1. CDR1 LNHNV and CDR2 YYDKDF come from the germline V gene (reference sequence). J gave up 2 bases and V 0 bases, and 9 bases lay outside the gene matches. The CDR3 contains 17 residues. CDR3 region: CATSRDGKRGPQETQYF. DNA for the CDR3: TGTGCCACCAGCAGAGATGGGAAAAGGGGGCCACAAGAGACCCAGTACTTC.

This clonotype was counted at least ten times. This chain joins TRBV5-1 and TRBJ2-1; 8 bases fit TRBD1. The CDR3 extends over 14 amino acids. The V and J ends lost 0 bases and 8 bases, in that order; junction bases with no gene match: 4. Germline CDR1 and CDR2: SGHRS and YFSETQ. Here the CDR3 reads CASSLDRGDDEQFF. In DNA form, the CDR3 reads TGCGCCAGCAGCTTGGACAGGGGGGACGATGAGCAGTTCTTC.

The sample holds a few counts of this clonotype. The gene calls are TRBV29-1 and TRBJ2-6; TRBD2 matches at 7 bases. The CDR3 covers 14 residues. Unmatched junction bases numbered 5, after V lost 7 bases and J lost 2 bases. Germline assignment: CDR1 SQVTM and CDR2 ANQGSEA. In nucleotides, the CDR3 is TGCAGCGCGAGGGAGGGAACTGGGGCCAACGTCCTGACTTTC. It encodes CSAREGTGANVLTF.

This clonotype was observed a handful of times. V and J are TRBV25-1 and TRBJ1-1; 7 positions match TRBD1. V shed 3 bases and J 0 bases; nucleotides not matched to a gene: 7. CDR3 length equals 16 residues. Germline lookup yields CDR1 MGHDK and CDR2 SYGVNS. The CDR3 here is CASSDLSTGLNTEAFF. CDR3 bases: TGTGCCAGCAGTGATCTGTCGACAGGGCTGAACACTGAAGCTTTCTTT.

The CDR3 loop reads CSASQSPAGEYEQYF. The CDR3 nucleotides read TGCAGCGCCAGCCAGTCGCCAGCGGGGGAGTACGAGCAGTACTTC. The V and J genes are TRBV29-1 and TRBJ2-7, with 8 positions matching TRBD2. The CDR3 covers 15 residues. Germline CDR1 SQVTM, CDR2 ANQGSEA. The ends lost 7 bases at V and 4 bases at J; junction bases unmatched: 15.

This clonotype was seen a few times. V is TRBV20-1 and J is TRBJ2-1; 9 bases fit TRBD2. Per germline, CDR1 DFQATT and CDR2 SNEGSKA (reference sequence). CDR3 length: 15 amino acids. J lost 8 bases, V lost 5 bases, and 13 bases had no gene match. The CDR3 is CSAPSGLASNDEQFF. CDR3 coding DNA: TGCAGTGCTCCGTCGGGACTAGCTAGCAACGATGAGCAGTTCTTC.

Ten or more counts support this clonotype. This chain links TRBV5-1 with TRBJ1-1; D gene unclear. The V gene's germline CDR1 is SGHRS and CDR2 YFSETQ. The CDR3 contains 13 residues. Between the trimmed V and J ends, which lost 0 bases and 3 bases, there was a span of 6 bases. CDR3 in amino acids: CASSLDSHTEAFF. The DNA for the CDR3 is TGCGCCAGCAGCTTGGACAGTCACACTGAAGCTTTCTTT.

This clonotype was seen a few times. The gene calls are TRBV6-5 and TRBJ2-7; 8 bases line up with TRBD1. V was pared by 2 bases and J by 6 bases, with 9 bases of the junction left unmatched. The CDR3 covers 15 residues. The germline CDR1 and CDR2 sequences are MNHEY and SVGAGI. CDR3 nucleotides: TGTGCCAGCAGTTACGCGAGGACAGGGCTGACCGAGCAGTACTTC. It yields the protein CASSYARTGLTEQYF.

In its sample, this clonotype was seen many times. The chain is built from TRBV7-9 and TRBJ1-4, with D possibly matching TRBD1 (6 bases). The germline gives CDR1 SEHNR, CDR2 FQNEAQ (reference sequence). The CDR3 totals 16 residues. Deletions cut 5 bases from V and 7 bases from J, with 20 bases between. CDR3 sequence reads: CASSGIQGGIGEKLFF. In nucleotides, the CDR3 is TGTGCCAGCAGCGGCATACAGGGAGGGATTGGTGAAAAACTGTTTTTT. Complete variable domain (other parts from reference TRBV7-9 and TRBJ1-4): DTGVSQNPRHKITKRGQNVTFRCDPISEHNRLYWYRQTLGQGPEFLTYFQNEAQLEKSRLLSDRFSAERPKGSFSTLEIQRTEQGDSAMYLCASSGIQGGIGEKLFFGSGTQLSVL.

This sequence joins TRBV6-1 and TRBJ2-1; unclear D gene. V lost 7 bases, J lost 4 bases, and 14 bases lay in between. Germline V lookup: CDR1 MNHNS, CDR2 SASEGT. The CDR3 contains 14 residues. The CDR3 sequence is CASTVSVVYNEQFF. The CDR3 DNA reads as TGTGCCAGCACGGTTTCAGTGGTATACAATGAGCAGTTCTTC.

This clonotype was seen only a few times. CDR3: CASSIPGLAGQGNEQFF. For the CDR3, the DNA is TGTGCCAGTAGTATACCGGGACTAGCGGGCCAGGGTAATGAGCAGTTCTTC. The V call is TRBV19, the J call TRBJ2-1, with TRBD2 matching over 12 bases. Per germline, CDR1 LNHDA and CDR2 SQIVND (reference sequence). This CDR3 is built from 17 residues. The junction had 9 bases not matched to a gene; V was cut back by 2 bases and J by 7 bases. Complete variable domain (other parts from reference TRBV19 and TRBJ2-1): DGGITQSPKYLFRKEGQNVTLSCEQNLNHDAMYWYRQDPGQGLRLIYYSQIVNDFQKGDIAEGYSVSREKKESFPLTVTSAQKNPTAFYLCASSIPGLAGQGNEQFFGPGTRLTVL.

This clonotype was detected a few times. This chain connects TRBV29-1 to TRBJ1-2; D uncertain. Germline V gives CDR1 SQVTM, CDR2 ANQGSEA. The germline V and J ends were trimmed by 3 bases and 4 bases, with 18 bases remaining between them. The CDR3 runs 15 residues. CDR3 amino acids: CSVDWARLSGYGYTF. The CDR3, as DNA: TGCAGCGTTGATTGGGCGCGCCTGTCGGGCTATGGCTACACCTTC.

This sequence joins TRBV7-2 and TRBJ2-3; no firm D call. CDR1 SGHTA and CDR2 FQGNSA come from the germline V gene. Trimming removed 5 bases from V and 4 bases from J, with 19 bases in between. The CDR3 runs 16 residues. The CDR3 region is CASSQRRASGADTQYF. CDR3 nucleotide sequence: TGTGCCAGCAGCCAACGCCGGGCCTCTGGAGCAGATACGCAGTATTTT.

This clonotype showed up just a few times. The V and J genes are TRBV20-1 and TRBJ1-1; 9 positions match TRBD1. Germline-derived CDR1 and CDR2 are DFQATT and SNEGSKA (reference sequence). This CDR3 region has 15 residues. V dropped 6 bases and J dropped 0; count of bases not matched to a gene: 8. CDR3 DNA sequence: TGCAGTGCAACGCACAGGGGGCTAATGAACACTGAAGCTTTCTTT. It translates to CSATHRGLMNTEAFF.

This clonotype has more than one count but fewer than ten. The V call is TRBV7-6, the J call TRBJ1-6; 7 bases line up with TRBD1. Losses at the gene ends were 4 bases for V and 7 bases for J; bases not matched to a gene: 4. The germline V gene encodes CDR1 SGHVS and CDR2 FNYEAQ. CDR3 length: 14 residues. CDR3 amino acids: CASSSAGGNSPLHF. The CDR3, as DNA: TGTGCCAGCAGCTCGGCAGGGGGGAATTCACCCCTCCACTTT.

The chain combines TRBV27 with TRBJ2-5; a weak D match, TRBD2 (6 bases). The V gene's germline CDR1 is MNHEY and CDR2 SMNVEV (reference sequence). Trimming pared 3 bases from V and 3 bases from J, leaving 14 bases between. CDR3 length: 15 amino acids. The CDR3 region is CASSFFGRREETQYF. The CDR3 DNA reads as TGTGCCAGCAGTTTTTTTGGTCGGAGGGAAGAGACCCAGTACTTC.

This clonotype has a handful of counts. The chain uses TRBV7-6 and TRBJ2-6; weak D call: TRBD2 (6 bases). In germline, CDR1 is SGHVS, CDR2 FNYEAQ. Trimming took off 6 bases at V and 1 base at J, with 10 bases between the two ends. The CDR3 covers 15 residues. CDR3 nucleotide sequence: TGTGCCAGCAGGCAGACTAGTTCTGGGGCCAACGTCCTGACTTTC. This encodes CASRQTSSGANVLTF.

This clonotype was counted only a few times. The gene calls are TRBV28 and TRBJ1-6, with TRBD1 as a possible D gene (5 bases). The CDR3 covers 15 residues. V dropped 11 bases and J dropped 10 bases, with 24 bases sitting between them. The germline V gene encodes CDR1 MDHEN and CDR2 SYDVKM. The CDR3 loop reads CAANSYSGGSSPLHF. The CDR3 DNA sequence: TGTGCCGCAAACAGTTACTCCGGGGGGTCGTCACCCCTCCACTTT.

This chain connects TRBV27 to TRBJ2-1, with 7 bases identical to TRBD2. Per germline, CDR1 MNHEY and CDR2 SMNVEV (reference sequence). The CDR3 consists of 13 residues. Trimming at V came to 3 bases and at J to 8 bases, leaving 4 bases not matched to a gene. CDR3 loop: CASSFQGGDEQFF. The CDR3 bases are TGTGCCAGCAGTTTTCAGGGAGGGGATGAGCAGTTCTTC.

This chain joins TRBV4-2 and TRBJ2-7; TRBD2 aligns across 8 bases. Trimming at V came to 0 bases and at J to 4 bases, leaving 5 bases not matched to a gene. The CDR3 has 15 residues. Germline V gene data show CDR1 as LGHNA and CDR2 as YNFKEQ. CDR3 residues: CASSQEPLAGYEQYF. CDR3 nucleotide sequence: TGTGCCAGCAGCCAAGAGCCCCTAGCGGGTTACGAGCAGTACTTC.

In its sample, this clonotype was seen a few times. CDR3 coding DNA: TGTGCCAGCAGCTTGGGCAGATCCGTCTACGAGCAGTACTTC. Translation gives CASSLGRSVYEQYF. V usage is TRBV5-6 and J usage is TRBJ2-7; D remains unclear. Germline-derived CDR1 and CDR2 are SGHDT and YYEEEE. The CDR3 runs to 14 residues. Trimming took off 0 bases at V and 3 bases at J, with 10 bases between the two ends.

In this sample, this clonotype turned up many times. The chain recombines TRBV9 with TRBJ2-7, with 7 bases lining up with TRBD2. Germline trimming cut 10 bases from V and 5 bases from J; bases unmatched to any gene: 6. From germline, CDR1 is SGDLS and CDR2 YYNGEE. The CDR3 is made up of 11 amino acids. CDR3 nucleotides: TGTGCCCACCGGGGGGTTCACGAGCAGTACTTC. This translates into CAHRGVHEQYF.

The rearrangement uses TRBV29-1 and TRBJ1-2, with D maybe TRBD1 (6 bases). The germline V and J ends were trimmed by 5 bases and 9 bases, with 16 bases remaining between them. In germline, CDR1 is SQVTM, CDR2 ANQGSEA. This CDR3 is built from 12 residues. For the CDR3, the DNA is TGCAGCGTTCCAGGGGCCCGAGGTCGCTACACCTTC. The encoded protein is CSVPGARGRYTF.

V usage is TRBV7-2 and J usage is TRBJ1-2; 7 nucleotides align to TRBD1. V lost 3 bases to trimming and J lost 0 bases; unmatched junction nucleotides: 7. CDR3 length equals 16 residues. Germline V CDR1 and CDR2: SGHTA, FQGNSA. CDR3 nucleotide sequence: TGTGCCAGCAGCTTCAGTGGACAGGTTGCTAACTATGGCTACACCTTC. Amino acid sequence: CASSFSGQVANYGYTF.

There are a few counts of this clonotype. This chain uses TRBV5-1 with TRBJ1-3; D unclear. CDR3 length: 15 residues. V shed 0 bases and J shed 5 bases, with 12 bases lying between them. Germline V lookup: CDR1 SGHRS, CDR2 YFSETQ. This chain's CDR3 is CASSLGEELRNTIYF. CDR3 coding DNA: TGCGCCAGCAGCTTGGGTGAGGAACTCAGAAACACCATATATTTT.

This clonotype appeared once. The rearrangement uses TRBV5-1 and TRBJ2-3; maybe TRBD2 (6 bases). With 0 bases removed from V and 0 bases from J, the gap between germline ends came to 8 bases. Per germline, CDR1 SGHRS and CDR2 YFSETQ. CDR3 length: 15 amino acids. The CDR3 bases are TGCGCCAGCAGCTTGGGCGGGATCAGCACAGATACGCAGTATTTT. Its protein product is CASSLGGISTDTQYF.